A selection of T cell receptor beta chains follows, all from one sample in a study of OX40 agonist ivuxolimab in advanced cancers. The protocol was immunoSEQ multiplex PCR, while the TCRdb copy is restricted to in-frame clones and leaves out a portion. In the table there are 65,000 to 70,000 clones, approximately 80% of which are singletons. This material consisted of CD4+ or CD8+ T cells sorted from blood, taken in a trial of the OX40 agonist ivuxolimab. The source of these receptors is an adult with an advanced solid tumor such as melanoma, head and neck, liver or kidney cancer. Both conserved end residues are part of each CDR3. The order of the fields is CDR3 length, V gene, D gene, J gene, clone size, CDR3 protein, CDR3 DNA. D genes are given only for firm matches. Only some rows state a clone size, as once, few, many or a class for expanded clones.

CDR3 length: 11; V gene: TRBV29-1; D gene: .; J gene: TRBJ1-2; clone size: .; CDR3 protein: CSARDAKGYTF; CDR3 DNA: TGCAGCGCCCGGGACGCAAAGGGCTACACCTTC
CDR3 length: 17; V gene: TRBV4-1; D gene: TRBD2; J gene: TRBJ2-3; clone size: .; CDR3 protein: CASSPLLAGGGTDTQYF; CDR3 DNA: TGCGCCAGCAGCCCCCTTTTAGCGGGGGGGGGCACAGATACGCAGTATTTT
CDR3 length: 13; V gene: TRBV10-3; D gene: .; J gene: TRBJ2-5; clone size: .; CDR3 protein: CAISESHRETQYF; CDR3 DNA: TGTGCCATCAGTGAGTCACACCGGGAGACCCAGTACTTC
CDR3 length: 13; V gene: TRBV19; D gene: .; J gene: TRBJ1-1; clone size: .; CDR3 protein: CASSPQRYTEAFF; CDR3 DNA: TGTGCCAGTAGTCCACAAAGGTACACTGAAGCTTTCTTT
CDR3 length: 16; V gene: TRBV6-5; D gene: TRBD2; J gene: TRBJ2-3; clone size: .; CDR3 protein: CASSSPSGSLPDTQYF; CDR3 DNA: TGTGCCAGCAGTTCGCCTAGCGGGAGCCTCCCAGATACGCAGTATTTT
CDR3 length: 14; V gene: TRBV6-5; D gene: TRBD1; J gene: TRBJ1-4; clone size: .; CDR3 protein: CASSQIDRGEKLFF; CDR3 DNA: TGTGCCAGCAGCCAAATTGACAGGGGCGAAAAACTGTTTTTT
CDR3 length: 13; V gene: TRBV5-1; D gene: TRBD1; J gene: TRBJ1-1; clone size: .; CDR3 protein: CASSLTGGTEAFF; CDR3 DNA: TGCGCCAGCAGCTTAACAGGGGGCACTGAAGCTTTCTTT
CDR3 length: 13; V gene: TRBV4-2; D gene: .; J gene: TRBJ2-2; clone size: few; CDR3 protein: CASSQGQVEKLFF; CDR3 DNA: TGTGCCAGCAGCCAAGGACAAGTCGAGAAGCTGTTTTTT
CDR3 length: 14; V gene: TRBV5-6; D gene: .; J gene: TRBJ1-1; clone size: .; CDR3 protein: CASSFGFQGTEAFF; CDR3 DNA: TGTGCCAGCAGCTTCGGTTTTCAGGGTACTGAAGCTTTCTTT
CDR3 length: 14; V gene: TRBV2; D gene: TRBD1; J gene: TRBJ1-5; clone size: .; CDR3 protein: CASSWRGRGQPQHF; CDR3 DNA: TGTGCCAGCAGTTGGAGGGGGCGCGGTCAGCCCCAGCATTTT
CDR3 length: 15; V gene: TRBV15; D gene: .; J gene: TRBJ1-5; clone size: .; CDR3 protein: CATSRERGANQPQHF; CDR3 DNA: TGTGCCACCAGCAGAGAAAGGGGCGCGAATCAGCCCCAGCATTTT
CDR3 length: 17; V gene: TRBV18; D gene: TRBD1; J gene: TRBJ2-5; clone size: .; CDR3 protein: CASSPLPGQGGRETQYF; CDR3 DNA: TGTGCCAGCTCACCTTTACCGGGACAGGGAGGAAGGGAGACCCAGTACTTC
CDR3 length: 12; V gene: TRBV29-1; D gene: TRBD1; J gene: TRBJ1-2; clone size: .; CDR3 protein: CSGREGAEGHTF; CDR3 DNA: TGCAGCGGAAGGGAGGGGGCGGAGGGCCACACCTTC
CDR3 length: 12; V gene: TRBV11-2; D gene: TRBD1; J gene: TRBJ1-1; clone size: .; CDR3 protein: CASSPDRYEAFF; CDR3 DNA: TGTGCCAGCAGCCCGGACAGGTACGAAGCTTTCTTT
CDR3 length: 15; V gene: TRBV5-1; D gene: TRBD1; J gene: TRBJ2-5; clone size: .; CDR3 protein: CASSLGQGRQETQYF; CDR3 DNA: TGCGCCAGCAGCTTGGGACAGGGTCGACAGGAGACCCAGTACTTC
CDR3 length: 13; V gene: TRBV28; D gene: .; J gene: TRBJ1-1; clone size: .; CDR3 protein: CASSLDRNTEAFF; CDR3 DNA: TGTGCCAGCAGTTTGGACAGGAACACTGAAGCTTTCTTT
CDR3 length: 13; V gene: TRBV6-1; D gene: .; J gene: TRBJ1-4; clone size: .; CDR3 protein: CASTKAGSQKLFF; CDR3 DNA: TGTGCCAGCACCAAAGCAGGCAGTCAAAAACTGTTTTTT
CDR3 length: 15; V gene: TRBV6-1; D gene: TRBD1; J gene: TRBJ2-3; clone size: .; CDR3 protein: CASSDRTGWTDTQYF; CDR3 DNA: TGTGCCAGCAGTGACCGGACAGGGTGGACAGATACGCAGTATTTT
CDR3 length: 17; V gene: TRBV19; D gene: TRBD2; J gene: TRBJ2-3; clone size: .; CDR3 protein: CASSTPGLAGGADTQYF; CDR3 DNA: TGTGCCAGTAGTACCCCGGGACTAGCGGGGGGTGCAGATACGCAGTATTTT
CDR3 length: 13; V gene: TRBV30; D gene: TRBD1; J gene: TRBJ2-4; clone size: once; CDR3 protein: CAWSRTGKNIQYF; CDR3 DNA: TGTGCCTGGAGCAGGACAGGGAAAAACATTCAGTACTTC
CDR3 length: 15; V gene: TRBV5-1; D gene: TRBD1; J gene: TRBJ1-1; clone size: .; CDR3 protein: CASSLGRTGVGEAFF; CDR3 DNA: TGCGCCAGCAGCTTGGGGCGGACAGGGGTAGGTGAAGCTTTCTTT
CDR3 length: 14; V gene: TRBV29-1; D gene: .; J gene: TRBJ2-3; clone size: .; CDR3 protein: CSTAQGVTGDTQYF; CDR3 DNA: TGCAGCACCGCTCAGGGCGTCACCGGGGATACGCAGTATTTT
CDR3 length: 15; V gene: TRBV7-9; D gene: .; J gene: TRBJ1-1; clone size: .; CDR3 protein: CASTPGGGPNTEAFF; CDR3 DNA: TGTGCCAGCACCCCCGGGGGGGGCCCGAACACTGAAGCTTTCTTT
CDR3 length: 14; V gene: TRBV5-1; D gene: TRBD1; J gene: TRBJ1-6; clone size: .; CDR3 protein: CASSPGQVNSPLHF; CDR3 DNA: TGCGCCAGCAGCCCGGGACAGGTTAATTCACCCCTCCACTTT
CDR3 length: 15; V gene: TRBV11-2; D gene: TRBD2; J gene: TRBJ2-3; clone size: .; CDR3 protein: CASSPWTSPADTQYF; CDR3 DNA: TGTGCCAGCAGCCCATGGACTAGCCCGGCAGATACGCAGTATTTT
CDR3 length: 14; V gene: TRBV11-2; D gene: TRBD2; J gene: TRBJ2-7; clone size: .; CDR3 protein: CASSFTSGGYEQYF; CDR3 DNA: TGTGCCAGCAGCTTTACTAGCGGGGGCTACGAGCAGTACTTC
CDR3 length: 14; V gene: TRBV5-1; D gene: .; J gene: TRBJ1-1; clone size: .; CDR3 protein: CASSLAGGGTEAFF; CDR3 DNA: TGCGCCAGCAGCTTGGCCGGCGGGGGCACTGAAGCTTTCTTT
CDR3 length: 14; V gene: TRBV5-1; D gene: .; J gene: TRBJ1-3; clone size: few; CDR3 protein: CASSLGDPIPTIYF; CDR3 DNA: TGCGCCAGCAGCTTGGGGGACCCTATACCAACAATATATTTT
CDR3 length: 15; V gene: TRBV6-6; D gene: .; J gene: TRBJ1-2; clone size: .; CDR3 protein: CASSLDSSANYGYTF; CDR3 DNA: TGTGCCAGCAGTTTAGACAGTTCCGCTAACTATGGCTACACCTTC
CDR3 length: 14; V gene: TRBV28; D gene: .; J gene: TRBJ1-5; clone size: .; CDR3 protein: CASTPGQHNQPQHF; CDR3 DNA: TGTGCCAGCACCCCCGGACAGCACAATCAGCCCCAGCATTTT
CDR3 length: 19; V gene: TRBV28; D gene: TRBD2; J gene: TRBJ2-1; clone size: .; CDR3 protein: CASSFRKGLAGGSYNEQFF; CDR3 DNA: TGTGCCAGCAGTTTTAGGAAAGGACTAGCGGGAGGGTCCTACAATGAGCAGTTCTTC
CDR3 length: 13; V gene: TRBV10-3; D gene: .; J gene: TRBJ1-1; clone size: few; CDR3 protein: CAISESDQGEAFF; CDR3 DNA: TGTGCCATCAGTGAGTCAGATCAAGGTGAAGCTTTCTTT
CDR3 length: 16; V gene: TRBV4-1; D gene: TRBD1; J gene: TRBJ1-5; clone size: .; CDR3 protein: CASSQSGTGGYQPQHF; CDR3 DNA: TGCGCCAGCAGCCAATCCGGGACAGGGGGTTATCAGCCCCAGCATTTT
CDR3 length: 14; V gene: TRBV11-2; D gene: .; J gene: TRBJ2-1; clone size: .; CDR3 protein: CASSLDRRRNEQFF; CDR3 DNA: TGTGCCAGCAGCTTAGATCGTAGGAGAAATGAGCAGTTCTTC
CDR3 length: 15; V gene: TRBV19; D gene: .; J gene: TRBJ1-6; clone size: .; CDR3 protein: CASSIGARDNSPLHF; CDR3 DNA: TGTGCCAGTAGTATTGGGGCAAGGGATAATTCACCCCTCCACTTT
CDR3 length: 14; V gene: TRBV27; D gene: .; J gene: TRBJ2-2; clone size: .; CDR3 protein: CASSLFGGTGELFF; CDR3 DNA: TGTGCCAGCAGTTTATTCGGCGGCACCGGGGAGCTGTTTTTT
CDR3 length: 14; V gene: TRBV7-9; D gene: .; J gene: TRBJ2-1; clone size: .; CDR3 protein: CASSLSLLSGEQFF; CDR3 DNA: TGTGCCAGCAGCTTGAGTCTATTATCGGGCGAGCAGTTCTTC
CDR3 length: 14; V gene: TRBV5-1; D gene: .; J gene: TRBJ2-3; clone size: .; CDR3 protein: CASSSAGGIDTQYF; CDR3 DNA: TGCGCCAGCAGCTCCGCAGGGGGGATAGATACGCAGTATTTT
CDR3 length: 11; V gene: TRBV11-2; D gene: .; J gene: TRBJ2-7; clone size: .; CDR3 protein: CASSQGFAQYF; CDR3 DNA: TGTGCCAGCAGCCAGGGGTTTGCGCAGTACTTC
CDR3 length: 15; V gene: TRBV5-1; D gene: .; J gene: TRBJ2-3; clone size: .; CDR3 protein: CASSLEGNERGTQYF; CDR3 DNA: TGCGCCAGCAGCTTGGAAGGGAATGAGCGAGGTACGCAGTATTTT
CDR3 length: 15; V gene: TRBV7-9; D gene: TRBD2; J gene: TRBJ2-1; clone size: few; CDR3 protein: CASSLHGRGYNEQFF; CDR3 DNA: TGTGCCAGCAGCTTACACGGGAGGGGATACAATGAGCAGTTCTTC
CDR3 length: 17; V gene: TRBV7-2; D gene: TRBD1; J gene: TRBJ1-2; clone size: few; CDR3 protein: CASSPTPGQGPLYGYTF; CDR3 DNA: TGTGCCAGCAGCCCAACACCGGGACAGGGTCCCCTCTATGGCTACACCTTC
CDR3 length: 16; V gene: TRBV14; D gene: TRBD1; J gene: TRBJ2-2; clone size: .; CDR3 protein: CASSPRTGLGTGELFF; CDR3 DNA: TGTGCCAGCAGCCCTCGGACAGGGTTGGGGACCGGGGAGCTGTTTTTT
CDR3 length: 14; V gene: TRBV29-1; D gene: .; J gene: TRBJ2-5; clone size: once; CDR3 protein: CSVDRAGQGRTQYF; CDR3 DNA: TGCAGCGTTGATCGCGCCGGCCAGGGCCGGACCCAGTACTTC
CDR3 length: 16; V gene: TRBV7-3; D gene: .; J gene: TRBJ2-6; clone size: .; CDR3 protein: CASSPAAAQGANVLTF; CDR3 DNA: TGTGCCAGCAGCCCGGCGGCGGCCCAGGGGGCCAACGTCCTGACTTTC
CDR3 length: 17; V gene: TRBV11-1; D gene: TRBD2; J gene: TRBJ2-2; clone size: .; CDR3 protein: CASSYQAASGGTGELFF; CDR3 DNA: TGTGCCAGCAGCTATCAAGCCGCTAGCGGGGGGACCGGGGAGCTGTTTTTT
CDR3 length: 13; V gene: TRBV5-1; D gene: .; J gene: TRBJ1-3; clone size: .; CDR3 protein: CASSPATENTIYF; CDR3 DNA: TGCGCCAGCAGCCCGGCGACAGAGAACACCATATATTTT
CDR3 length: 12; V gene: TRBV30; D gene: TRBD1; J gene: TRBJ1-2; clone size: once; CDR3 protein: CAWKYRGLGYTF; CDR3 DNA: TGTGCCTGGAAGTACAGGGGGCTTGGCTACACCTTC
CDR3 length: 14; V gene: TRBV11-2; D gene: .; J gene: TRBJ1-3; clone size: .; CDR3 protein: CASSLSDAGNTIYF; CDR3 DNA: TGTGCCAGCAGCCTTTCCGACGCTGGAAACACCATATATTTT
CDR3 length: 15; V gene: TRBV5-4; D gene: .; J gene: TRBJ1-3; clone size: .; CDR3 protein: CASSSGRGYGNTIYF; CDR3 DNA: TGTGCCAGCAGCTCTGGACGGGGTTACGGAAACACCATATATTTT
CDR3 length: 16; V gene: TRBV7-2; D gene: TRBD1; J gene: TRBJ2-7; clone size: .; CDR3 protein: CASSLERDRFSYEQYF; CDR3 DNA: TGTGCCAGCAGCTTAGAACGGGACAGGTTTTCCTACGAGCAGTACTTC
CDR3 length: 18; V gene: TRBV7-6; D gene: .; J gene: TRBJ1-5; clone size: .; CDR3 protein: CASSKDLWGAASNQPQHF; CDR3 DNA: TGTGCCAGCAGCAAAGATCTTTGGGGGGCGGCTAGCAATCAGCCCCAGCATTTT
CDR3 length: 16; V gene: TRBV7-9; D gene: TRBD2; J gene: TRBJ2-5; clone size: .; CDR3 protein: CASSLDGGRASGGQYF; CDR3 DNA: TGTGCCAGCAGCTTAGATGGCGGAAGGGCTAGCGGGGGGCAGTACTTC
CDR3 length: 14; V gene: TRBV6-6; D gene: TRBD1; J gene: TRBJ1-1; clone size: .; CDR3 protein: CASSKGTANTEAFF; CDR3 DNA: TGTGCCAGCAGTAAAGGGACAGCGAACACTGAAGCTTTCTTT
CDR3 length: 18; V gene: TRBV27; D gene: .; J gene: TRBJ2-6; clone size: .; CDR3 protein: CASSPPPGRWSGANVLTF; CDR3 DNA: TGTGCCAGCAGTCCACCTCCGGGACGGTGGTCTGGGGCCAACGTCCTGACTTTC
CDR3 length: 15; V gene: TRBV6-6; D gene: .; J gene: TRBJ1-3; clone size: .; CDR3 protein: CASRRTADSGNTIYF; CDR3 DNA: TGTGCCAGCAGAAGAACAGCGGACTCTGGAAACACCATATATTTT
CDR3 length: 13; V gene: TRBV10-2; D gene: .; J gene: TRBJ1-4; clone size: .; CDR3 protein: CASSENRGGKLFF; CDR3 DNA: TGCGCCAGCAGTGAGAATAGGGGTGGAAAACTGTTTTTT